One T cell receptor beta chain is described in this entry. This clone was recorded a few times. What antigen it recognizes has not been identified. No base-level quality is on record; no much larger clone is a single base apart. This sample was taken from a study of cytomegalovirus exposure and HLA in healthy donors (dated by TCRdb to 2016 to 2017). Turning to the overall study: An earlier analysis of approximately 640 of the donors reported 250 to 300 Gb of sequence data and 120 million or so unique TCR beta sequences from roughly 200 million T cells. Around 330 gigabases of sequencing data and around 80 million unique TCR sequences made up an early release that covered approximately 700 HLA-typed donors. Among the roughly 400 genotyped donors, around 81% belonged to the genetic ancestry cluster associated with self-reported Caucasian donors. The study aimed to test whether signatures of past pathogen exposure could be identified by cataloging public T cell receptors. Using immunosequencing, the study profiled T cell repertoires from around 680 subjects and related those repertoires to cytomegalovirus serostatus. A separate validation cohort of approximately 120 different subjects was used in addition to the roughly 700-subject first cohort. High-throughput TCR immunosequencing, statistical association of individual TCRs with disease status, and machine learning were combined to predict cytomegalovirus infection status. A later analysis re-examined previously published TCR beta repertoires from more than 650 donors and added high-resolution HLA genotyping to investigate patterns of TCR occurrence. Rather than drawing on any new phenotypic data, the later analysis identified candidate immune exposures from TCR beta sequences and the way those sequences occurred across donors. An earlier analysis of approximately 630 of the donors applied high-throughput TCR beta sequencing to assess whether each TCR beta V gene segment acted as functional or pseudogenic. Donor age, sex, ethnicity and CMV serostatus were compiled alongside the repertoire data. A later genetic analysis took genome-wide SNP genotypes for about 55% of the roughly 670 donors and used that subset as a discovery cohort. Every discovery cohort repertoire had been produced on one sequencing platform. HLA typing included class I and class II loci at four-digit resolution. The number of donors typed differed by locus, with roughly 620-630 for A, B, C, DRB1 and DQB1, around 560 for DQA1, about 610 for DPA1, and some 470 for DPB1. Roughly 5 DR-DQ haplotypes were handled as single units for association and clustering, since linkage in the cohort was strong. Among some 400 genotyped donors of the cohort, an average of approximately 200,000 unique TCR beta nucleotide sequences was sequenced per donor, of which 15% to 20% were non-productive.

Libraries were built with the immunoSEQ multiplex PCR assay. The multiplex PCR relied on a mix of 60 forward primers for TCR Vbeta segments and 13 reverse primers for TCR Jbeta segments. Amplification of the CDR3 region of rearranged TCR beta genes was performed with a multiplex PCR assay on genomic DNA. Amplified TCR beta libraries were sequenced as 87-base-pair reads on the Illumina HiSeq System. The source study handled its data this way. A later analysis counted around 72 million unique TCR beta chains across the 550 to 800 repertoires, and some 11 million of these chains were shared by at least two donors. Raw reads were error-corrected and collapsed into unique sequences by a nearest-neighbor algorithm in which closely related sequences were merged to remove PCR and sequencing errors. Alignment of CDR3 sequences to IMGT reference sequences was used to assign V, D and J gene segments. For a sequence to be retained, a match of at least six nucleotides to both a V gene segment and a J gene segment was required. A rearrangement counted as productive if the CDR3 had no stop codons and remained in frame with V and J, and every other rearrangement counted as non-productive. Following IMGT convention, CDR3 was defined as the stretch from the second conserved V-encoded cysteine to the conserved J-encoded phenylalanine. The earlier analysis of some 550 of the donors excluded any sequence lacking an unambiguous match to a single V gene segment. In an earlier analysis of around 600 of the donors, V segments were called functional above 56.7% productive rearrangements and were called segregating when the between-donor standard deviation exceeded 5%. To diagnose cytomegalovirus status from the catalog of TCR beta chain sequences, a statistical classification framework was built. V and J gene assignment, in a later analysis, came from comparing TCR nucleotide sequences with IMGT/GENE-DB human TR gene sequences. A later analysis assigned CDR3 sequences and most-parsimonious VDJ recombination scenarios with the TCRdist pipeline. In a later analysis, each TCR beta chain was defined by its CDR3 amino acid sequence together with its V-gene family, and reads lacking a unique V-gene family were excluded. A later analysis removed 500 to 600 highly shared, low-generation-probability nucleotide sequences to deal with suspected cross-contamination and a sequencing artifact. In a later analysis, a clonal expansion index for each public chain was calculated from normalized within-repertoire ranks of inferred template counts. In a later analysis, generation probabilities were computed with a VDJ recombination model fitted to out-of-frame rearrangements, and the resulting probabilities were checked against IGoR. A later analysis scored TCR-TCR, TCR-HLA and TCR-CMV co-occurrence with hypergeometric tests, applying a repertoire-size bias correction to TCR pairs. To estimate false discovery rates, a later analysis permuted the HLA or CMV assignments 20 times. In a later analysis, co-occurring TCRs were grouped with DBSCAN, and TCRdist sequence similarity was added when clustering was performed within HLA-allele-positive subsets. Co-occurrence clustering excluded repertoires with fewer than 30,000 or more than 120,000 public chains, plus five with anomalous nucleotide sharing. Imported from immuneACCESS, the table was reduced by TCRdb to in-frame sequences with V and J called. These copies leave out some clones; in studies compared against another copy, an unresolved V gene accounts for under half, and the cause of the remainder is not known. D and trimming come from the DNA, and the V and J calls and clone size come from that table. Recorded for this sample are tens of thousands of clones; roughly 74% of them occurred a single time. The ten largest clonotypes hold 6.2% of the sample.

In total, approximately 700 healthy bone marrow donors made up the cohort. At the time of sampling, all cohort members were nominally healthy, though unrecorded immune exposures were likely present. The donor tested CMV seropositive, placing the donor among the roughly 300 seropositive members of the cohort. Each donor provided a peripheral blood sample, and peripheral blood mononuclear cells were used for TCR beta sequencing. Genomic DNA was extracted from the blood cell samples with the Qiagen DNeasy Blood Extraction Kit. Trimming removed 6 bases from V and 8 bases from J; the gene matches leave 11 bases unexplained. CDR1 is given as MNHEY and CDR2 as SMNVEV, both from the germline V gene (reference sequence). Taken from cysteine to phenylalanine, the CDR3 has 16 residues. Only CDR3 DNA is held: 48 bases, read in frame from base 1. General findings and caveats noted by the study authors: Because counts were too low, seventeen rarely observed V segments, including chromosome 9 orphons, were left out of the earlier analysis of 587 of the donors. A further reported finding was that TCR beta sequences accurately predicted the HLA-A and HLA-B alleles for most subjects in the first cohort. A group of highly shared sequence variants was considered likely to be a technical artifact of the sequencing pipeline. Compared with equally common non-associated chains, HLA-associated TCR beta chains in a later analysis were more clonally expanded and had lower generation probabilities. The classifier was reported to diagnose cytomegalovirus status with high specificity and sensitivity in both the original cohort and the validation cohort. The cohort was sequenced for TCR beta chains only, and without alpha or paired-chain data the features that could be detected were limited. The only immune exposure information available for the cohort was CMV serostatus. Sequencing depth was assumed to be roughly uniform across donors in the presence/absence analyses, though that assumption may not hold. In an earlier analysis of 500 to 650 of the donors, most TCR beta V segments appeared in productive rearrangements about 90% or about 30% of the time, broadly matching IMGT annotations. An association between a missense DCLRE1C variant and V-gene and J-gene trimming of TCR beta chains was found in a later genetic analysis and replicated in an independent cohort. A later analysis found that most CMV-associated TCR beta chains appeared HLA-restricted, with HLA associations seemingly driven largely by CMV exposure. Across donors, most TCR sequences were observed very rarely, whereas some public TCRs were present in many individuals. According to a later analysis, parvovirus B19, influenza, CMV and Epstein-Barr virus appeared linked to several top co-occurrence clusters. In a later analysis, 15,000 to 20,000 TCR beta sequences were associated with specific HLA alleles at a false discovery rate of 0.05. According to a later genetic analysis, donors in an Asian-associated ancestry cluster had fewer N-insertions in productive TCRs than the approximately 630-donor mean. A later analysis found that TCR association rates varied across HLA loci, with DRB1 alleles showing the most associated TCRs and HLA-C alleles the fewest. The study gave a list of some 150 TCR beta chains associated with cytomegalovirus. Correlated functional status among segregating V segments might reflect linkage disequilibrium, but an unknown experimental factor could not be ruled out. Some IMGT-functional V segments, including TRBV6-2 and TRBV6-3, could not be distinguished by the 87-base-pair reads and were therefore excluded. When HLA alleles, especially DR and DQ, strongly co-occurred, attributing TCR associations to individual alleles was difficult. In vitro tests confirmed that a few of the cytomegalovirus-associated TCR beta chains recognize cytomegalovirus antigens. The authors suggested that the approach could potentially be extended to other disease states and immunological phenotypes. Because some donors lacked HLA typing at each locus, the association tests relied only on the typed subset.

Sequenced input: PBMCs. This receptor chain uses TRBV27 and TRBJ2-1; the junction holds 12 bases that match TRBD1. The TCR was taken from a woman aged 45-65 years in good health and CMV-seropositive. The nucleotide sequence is TGTGCCAGCAGGGACTCGGGACAGGGGGCGTTGGATGAGCAGTTCTTC. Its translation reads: CASRDSGQGALDEQFF.